These 3 T cell receptor beta chains originate from one sample sequenced in a study of CD8 T cells in Susac syndrome. The authors reverse transcribed roughly 0.5 to 1 ug RNA with random hexamers. MiXCR, applied by TCRdb to the immunoSEQ multiplex PCR reads, yields one record per CDR3 protein. The data hold roughly 250,000 distinct CDR3 sequences, with 90% to 96% observed a single time. Sequencing was performed on CD4+ T cells from PBMCs. These TCRs come from a human donor with Susac syndrome.

The chain joins TRBV30 to TRBJ1-2, with D possibly matching TRBD1 (5 bases). V lost 4 bases, J lost 3 bases, and 12 bases lay in between. Germline CDR1 and CDR2: GTSNPN and SVGIG (reference sequence). There are 13 residues in the CDR3. The CDR3 bases are TGTGCCTGGACTACTTCGGGACACTATGGCTACACCTTC. It specifies CAWTTSGHYGYTF. The variable domain in full, with the rest retrieved from reference TRBV30 and TRBJ1-2, is SQTIHQWPATLVQPVGSPLSLECTVEGTSNPNLYWYRQAAGRGLQLLFYSVGIGQISSEVPQNLSASRPQDRQFILSSKKLLLSDSGFYLCAWTTSGHYGYTFGSGTRLTVV.

This clonotype was detected only once. V and J are TRBV9 and TRBJ2-1; perhaps TRBD2 as D (5 bases). This CDR3 spans 19 amino acids. CDR1 is SGDLS, CDR2 YYNGEE, per germline. Trimming took 3 bases from V and 4 from J, leaving 26 bases between them. CDR3 in DNA: TGTGCCAGCAGCGAGACTATTTCCCCAACAAGATCGGATTACAATGAGCAGTTCTTC. As protein: CASSETISPTRSDYNEQFF.

This chain connects TRBV9 to TRBJ1-4; D possibly corresponds to TRBD1 (6 bases). The CDR3 covers 15 residues. CDR1 SGDLS and CDR2 YYNGEE come from the germline V gene. The V gene lost 0 bases and the J gene lost 8 bases, with 14 bases spanning the gap. The DNA for the CDR3 is TGTGCCAGCAGCGTAGCTGGGGGGCTGAGCGAAAAACTGTTTTTT. Its translation: CASSVAGGLSEKLFF.